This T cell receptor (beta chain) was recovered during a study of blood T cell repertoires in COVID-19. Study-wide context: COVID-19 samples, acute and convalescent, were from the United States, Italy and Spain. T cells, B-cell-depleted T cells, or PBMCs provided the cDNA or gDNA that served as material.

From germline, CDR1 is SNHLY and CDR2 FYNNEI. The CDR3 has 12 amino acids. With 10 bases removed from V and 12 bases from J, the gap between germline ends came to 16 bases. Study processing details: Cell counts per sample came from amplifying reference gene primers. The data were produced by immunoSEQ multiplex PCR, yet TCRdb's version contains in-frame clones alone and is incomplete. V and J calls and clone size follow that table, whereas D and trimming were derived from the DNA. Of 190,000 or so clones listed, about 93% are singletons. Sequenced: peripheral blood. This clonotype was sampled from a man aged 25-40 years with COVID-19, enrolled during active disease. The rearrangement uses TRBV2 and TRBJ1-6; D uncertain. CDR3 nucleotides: TGTGCCACCAAACCCCTTTTCGGACCCCTCCACTTT. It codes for CATKPLFGPLHF.